A single T cell receptor (beta chain) is shown here with its context. This CDR3 is built from 11 residues. V lost 3 bases and J 3 bases, leaving 3 bases between the germline ends. The V gene's germline CDR1 is SQVTM and CDR2 ANQGSEA. Once RNA had been extracted, it was reverse transcribed into cDNA to act as the sequencing template. Assay used: immunoSEQ multiplex PCR; TCRdb lists only in-frame clones, some missing. In the table there are over 200,000 clones, less than 65% of which are singletons. The treatment: oral pan-JAK inhibitor, 5-10 mg twice daily. Samples from alopecia areata patients were lesional scalp punch biopsies and peripheral blood. The sample originates from a study of CD8+ T cells in alopecia areata.

The chain couples TRBV29-1 to TRBJ2-1; D is uncertain. This specimen consisted of CD4+ T cells sorted from blood, obtained at week 4, from a patient treated with tofacitinib. The receptor was derived from a human donor with alopecia areata. The CDR3 protein is CSVENYNEQFF. The CDR3 nucleotides are TGCAGCGTTGAGAACTACAATGAGCAGTTCTTC.